The 14 T cell receptor beta chains reported below all come from one sample, sequenced in a study of cytomegalovirus exposure and HLA in healthy donors. Both 60 Vbeta primers and 13 Jbeta primers went into the PCR. Sequencing was performed with immunoSEQ multiplex PCR; in TCRdb, only in-frame clones are kept and a portion is missing. The sample lists 200,000 to 250,000 clones, around four fifths occurring once. Input material: PBMCs. The receptors originated from a man in his fifties or sixties in good health and CMV-seronegative.

The gene calls are TRBV19 and TRBJ1-1, with D possibly matching TRBD1 (6 bases). The V gene's germline CDR1 is LNHDA and CDR2 SQIVND (reference sequence). Trimming took 7 bases from V and 6 from J, leaving 18 bases between them. The CDR3 sequence is 14 residues long. CDR3 nucleotide sequence: TGTGCCAGTACCAACGGACAGCCCGGGGCTGAAGCTTTCTTT. Its protein product is CASTNGQPGAEAFF.

The chain is built from TRBV18 and TRBJ1-4; tentatively, D is TRBD1 (6 bases). The CDR3 sequence is 15 residues long. The V end lost 3 bases, the J end lost 3 bases, and 11 bases lay between the germline ends. The germline V gene encodes CDR1 KGHSH and CDR2 LQKENI. The CDR3: CASSPGGLANEKLFF. In DNA form, the CDR3 reads TGTGCCAGCTCACCCGGGGGGCTGGCTAATGAAAAACTGTTTTTT.

This clone is a singleton in its sample. The chain joins TRBV6-5 to TRBJ2-3, with no clear D. Deletions cut 5 bases from V and 3 bases from J, with 12 bases between. CDR1 and CDR2 (germline): MNHEY, SVGAGI. The CDR3 runs 14 residues. The CDR3 sequence: CASSPTYSTDTQYF. As DNA, the CDR3 is TGTGCCAGCAGTCCAACCTACTCGACAGATACGCAGTATTTT.

The chain uses TRBV27 and TRBJ2-6; D gene uncertain. The V and J ends lost 4 bases and 1 base respectively, with 8 bases between them. The CDR3 is 15 residues long. Germline V gene lookup returns CDR1 MNHEY and CDR2 SMNVEV (reference sequence). The CDR3 reads CASSSPGSGANVLTF. The CDR3 DNA follows: TGTGCCAGCAGTTCCCCAGGATCTGGGGCCAACGTCCTGACTTTC.

The rearrangement joins TRBV10-1 to TRBJ2-5; TRBD1 might be the D (7 bases). In germline, CDR1 is WNHNN, CDR2 SYGVQD (reference sequence). The CDR3 extends over 15 amino acids. Deletions cut 1 base from V and 2 bases from J, with 11 bases between. The CDR3 region has the DNA TGCGCCAGCAGTGAGTGGGCAGGGGGGCAAGAGACCCAGTACTTC. Its translation is CASSEWAGGQETQYF.

This chain connects TRBV5-4 to TRBJ1-1, with D hard to call. The CDR3 is 15 residues long. The germline V and J ends were trimmed by 0 bases and 1 base, with 10 bases remaining between them. Germline CDR1 SGHNT, CDR2 YYREEE (reference sequence). Here the CDR3 DNA reads TGTGCCAGCAGCTTGGCCGCGACACGGAACACTGAAGCTTTCTTT. Amino acids: CASSLAATRNTEAFF.

The chain recombines TRBV5-8 with TRBJ1-5; D is undetermined. V was shortened by 0 bases and J by 2 bases, with 15 bases between the two germline ends. The CDR3 totals 17 residues. Germline V gene lookup returns CDR1 SGHTS and CDR2 YDEGEE. The CDR3 sequence: CASSLEYGISGNQPQHF. The CDR3 nucleotides are TGTGCCAGCAGCTTGGAGTATGGGATTAGCGGCAATCAGCCCCAGCATTTT.

The chain has TRBV9 and TRBJ2-1, with 9 bases lining up with TRBD2. The ends lost 3 bases at V and 4 bases at J; junction bases unmatched: 5. The CDR3 is 15 residues long. The germline V gene has CDR1 SGDLS and CDR2 YYNGEE. The CDR3 region is CASSGIAGAYNEQFF. CDR3 coding DNA: TGTGCCAGCAGCGGCATAGCGGGAGCGTACAATGAGCAGTTCTTC.

This clone was seen only a few times. The V gene is TRBV11-3, the J gene TRBJ2-7; 9 nucleotides line up with TRBD1. There are 15 residues in the CDR3. CDR1 and CDR2 from the germline V gene are SGHNT and YENEEA. After removal of 4 bases from V and 0 bases from J, the junction contained 4 bases not matched to a gene. Here the CDR3 reads CASSSGTGISYEQYF. The CDR3 DNA reads as TGTGCCAGCAGCTCAGGGACAGGGATCTCCTACGAGCAGTACTTC.

This chain joins TRBV6-5 and TRBJ2-7; 7 bases agree with TRBD1. CDR3 length equals 15 residues. J lost 2 bases, V lost 10 bases, and 14 bases had no gene match. Germline CDR1 reads MNHEY; CDR2 reads SVGAGI. The CDR3, as DNA: TGTGCCACCCGAAAGGGGGCAGGGACCCCCTACGAGCAGTACTTC. It specifies CATRKGAGTPYEQYF.

The sample holds a few counts of this clone. The V gene is TRBV27, the J gene TRBJ1-5; D unclear. This CDR3 comprises 14 residues. V dropped 6 bases and J dropped 0 bases, with 9 bases sitting between them. Germline CDR1 and CDR2: MNHEY and SMNVEV (reference sequence). The CDR3 spells CASSGGYSNQPQHF. The CDR3 DNA reads TGTGCCAGCAGCGGAGGTTATAGCAATCAGCCCCAGCATTTT.

V and J are TRBV19 and TRBJ2-5; 11 bases fit TRBD1. The V and J ends lost 5 bases and 3 bases, in that order; junction bases with no gene match: 8. In germline, CDR1 is LNHDA, CDR2 SQIVND (reference sequence). The CDR3 contains 16 residues. The CDR3 protein is CASSDRDRGWKETQYF. CDR3 sequence (DNA): TGTGCCAGTAGTGACCGGGACAGGGGGTGGAAAGAGACCCAGTACTTC.

This clone was seen just once. CDR3 sequence (DNA): TGTGCCAGCACCATACTTTCCGGGGGGGACTATGGCTACACCTTC. Residues: CASTILSGGDYGYTF. The V gene is TRBV6-5, the J gene TRBJ1-2; D perhaps matches TRBD1 (5 bases). V lost 7 bases, J lost 3 bases, and 18 bases lay in between. In germline, CDR1 is MNHEY, CDR2 SVGAGI. The CDR3 length is 15 residues.

V usage is TRBV6-1 and J usage is TRBJ2-2, with 8 bases identical to TRBD1. The CDR3 extends over 14 amino acids. Trimming took 5 bases from V and 4 from J; bases not matched to a gene: 3. Germline CDR1 is MNHNS and CDR2 is SASEGT. CDR3 nucleotides: TGTGCCAGCAGTAAGGACAGGGCCACCGGGGAGCTGTTTTTT. This gives the protein CASSKDRATGELFF.